This T cell receptor beta chain emerged from a study of Graves' ophthalmopathy and Graves' hyperthyroidism. Moderate-to-severe activity, with CAS ≥3, NOSPECS ≥4 and duration under 3 months, characterized the donors with ophthalmopathy. Researchers turned away patients with other autoimmune diseases, uncontrolled infections, pregnancy or lactation. RNA transcripts provided the template for amplifying TCR beta CDR3 regions. First-round RT-PCR used HTBI primers; second-round multiplex PCR followed. TCRdb passed the multiplex PCR reads through MiXCR, listing each CDR3 protein once. Among around 40,000 distinct CDR3 sequences listed, more than 45% were seen once. This CDR3 has 14 amino acids. Germline V gene sequence: CDR1 SGHRS, CDR2 YFSETQ. After removal of 4 bases from V and 5 bases from J, the junction contained 8 bases not matched to a gene. This clonotype was seen repeatedly, ten times or more.

Sequencing was done on a sample of peripheral blood. This rearrangement joins TRBV5-1 to TRBJ2-5; 7 bases are a match to TRBD1. The clonotype originates from an adult man with Graves' ophthalmopathy. DNA of the CDR3: TGCGCCAGCAGCCAGACAGGGTTTGACGAGACCCAGTACTTC. Translation gives CASSQTGFDETQYF.